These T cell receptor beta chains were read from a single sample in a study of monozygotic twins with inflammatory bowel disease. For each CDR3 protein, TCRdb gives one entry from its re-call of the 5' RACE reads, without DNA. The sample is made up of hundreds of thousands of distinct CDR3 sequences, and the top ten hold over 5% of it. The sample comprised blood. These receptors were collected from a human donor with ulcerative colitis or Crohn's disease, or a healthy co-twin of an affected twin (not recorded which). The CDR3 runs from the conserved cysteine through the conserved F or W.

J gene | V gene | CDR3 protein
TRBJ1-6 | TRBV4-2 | CASRPDYQGSHSPLHF
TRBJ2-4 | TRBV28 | CASSLYHAGGKRMNIQYF
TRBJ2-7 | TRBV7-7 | CASSLGGQGPEQYF
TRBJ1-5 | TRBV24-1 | CATSDSRQGYNQPQHF
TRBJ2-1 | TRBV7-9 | CASSLQGPKGNEQFF
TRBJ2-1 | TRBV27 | CASRPWGLAGGNNNEQFF
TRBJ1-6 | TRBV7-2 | CASSPGQGTNNSPLHF
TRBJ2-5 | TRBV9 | CASSVQGGRETQYF
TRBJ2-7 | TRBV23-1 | CASSQNFYEQYF
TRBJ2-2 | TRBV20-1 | CSASGTGLPGELFF
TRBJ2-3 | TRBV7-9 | CASSETSGLTDTQYF
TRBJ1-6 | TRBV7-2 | CASSPTWSSYNSPLHF
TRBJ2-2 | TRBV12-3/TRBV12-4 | CASSSSGETKTGELFF
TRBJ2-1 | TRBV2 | CASSEWVWGASWDLFF
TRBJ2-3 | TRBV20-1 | CSAGRDRGFADTQYF
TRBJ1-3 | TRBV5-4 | CASSLGPDTGNTIYF
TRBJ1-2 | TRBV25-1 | CASSEFSQTAGGYTF
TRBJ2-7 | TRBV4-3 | CASSHHRGESYEQYF
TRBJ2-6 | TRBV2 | CASRTGQGLSGANVLTF
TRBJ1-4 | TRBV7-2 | CASSFGSTGVNEKLFF
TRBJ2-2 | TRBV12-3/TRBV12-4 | CASLRVTGTGDTGELFF
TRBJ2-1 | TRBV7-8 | CASSERLVSYNEQFF
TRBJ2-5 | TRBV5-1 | CASSLVLGTPETQYF
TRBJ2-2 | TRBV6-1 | CASRPLEATGELFF
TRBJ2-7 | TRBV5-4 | CASSFSGTGTYEQYF
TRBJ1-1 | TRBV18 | CASSPQGGNTEAFF
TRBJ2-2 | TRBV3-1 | CASSQAGAGELFF
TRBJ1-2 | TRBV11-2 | CATENNGQVEYYGYTF
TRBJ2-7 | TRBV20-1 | CSARGPSYEQYF
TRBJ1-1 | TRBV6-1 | CASSRRTGWGTEAFF
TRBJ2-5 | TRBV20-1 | CSARNTEGRETQYF
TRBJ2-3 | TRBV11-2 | CASSFRGLAGASPDTQYF
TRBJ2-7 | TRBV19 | CASSQPGLNTYEQYF
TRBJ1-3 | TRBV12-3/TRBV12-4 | CASSHLIGSGNTIYF
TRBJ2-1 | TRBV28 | CASSLGRLETYEQFF
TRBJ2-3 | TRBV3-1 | CASSHQGDTQYF
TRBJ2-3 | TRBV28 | CASSSLAGGLLSTDTQYF
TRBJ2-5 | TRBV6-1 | CASSDLMRYQETQYF
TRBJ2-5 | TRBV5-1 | CASSLRADRPQETQYF
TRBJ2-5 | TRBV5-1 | CASSPREQETQYF
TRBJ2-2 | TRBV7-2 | CASSLGLGNTGELFF
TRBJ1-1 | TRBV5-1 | CASKNAGYTEAFF
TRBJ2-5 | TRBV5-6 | CASSLTTGGFGLETQYF
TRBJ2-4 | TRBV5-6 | CASSFTGGKSKNIQYF
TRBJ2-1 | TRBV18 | CASSPTTGSYNEQFF
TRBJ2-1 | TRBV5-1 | CASSLETLGQFF
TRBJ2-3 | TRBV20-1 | CSATIAGGGDTQYF
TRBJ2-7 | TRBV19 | CASSIEAGPQYF
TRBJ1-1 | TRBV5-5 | CASFPSGQSKTEAFF
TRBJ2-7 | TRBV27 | CASSPLRQEPYEQYF
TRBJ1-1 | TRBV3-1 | CASSQPGYFGEAFF
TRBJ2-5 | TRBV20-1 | CSASVGGRETQYF
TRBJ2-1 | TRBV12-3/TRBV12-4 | CASSSWTRNNEQFF